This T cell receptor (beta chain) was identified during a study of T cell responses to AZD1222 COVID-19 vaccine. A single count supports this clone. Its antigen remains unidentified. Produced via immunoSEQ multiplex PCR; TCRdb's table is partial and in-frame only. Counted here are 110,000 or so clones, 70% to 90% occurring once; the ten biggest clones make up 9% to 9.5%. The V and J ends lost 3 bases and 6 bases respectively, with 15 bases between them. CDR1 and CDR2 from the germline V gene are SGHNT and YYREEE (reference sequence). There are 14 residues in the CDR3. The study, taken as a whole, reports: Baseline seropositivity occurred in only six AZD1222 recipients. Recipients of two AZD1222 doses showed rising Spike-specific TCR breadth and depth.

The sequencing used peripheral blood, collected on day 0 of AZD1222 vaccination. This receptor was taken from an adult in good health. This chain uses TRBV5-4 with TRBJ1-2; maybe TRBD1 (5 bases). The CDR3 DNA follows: TGTGCCAGCAGCTCTCTTGCGGGGCAGGATGGCTACACCTTC. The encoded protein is CASSSLAGQDGYTF.